A selection of T cell receptor beta chains follows, all from one sample in a study of shared clonotypes between healthy human individuals. Sequenced by immunoSEQ multiplex PCR; TCRdb stores in-frame clones only, minus some. The sample lists roughly 1.5 million clones, around 98% seen once, with about 0.45% in the top ten. Sequencing used naive CD4+ T cells sorted from blood. Source of these receptors: a man aged 30 to 39 in good health. Both conserved end residues are part of each CDR3. D genes are given only for firm matches. A row's size may be missing; if present it is once, few, many or a size class.

CDR3 DNA: TGTGCCAGCAGTCTGGAACAGGGCTACACCTTC
CDR3 protein: CASSLEQGYTF
clone size: -
D gene: -
J gene: TRBJ1-2
V gene: TRBV28

CDR3 DNA: TGTGCCAGCACCGCAAGGGACAGGGTCGAAAAACTGTTTTTT
CDR3 protein: CASTARDRVEKLFF
clone size: -
D gene: TRBD1
J gene: TRBJ1-4
V gene: TRBV6-5

CDR3 DNA: TGTGCCACCAGCAGGACGGACAGGGCCCCCGCGACCCAGTACTTC
CDR3 protein: CATSRTDRAPATQYF
clone size: -
D gene: TRBD1
J gene: TRBJ2-5
V gene: TRBV15

CDR3 DNA: TGTGCCAGCACCTTTGAAGCTTTCTTT
CDR3 protein: CASTFEAFF
clone size: -
D gene: -
J gene: TRBJ1-1
V gene: TRBV5-8

CDR3 DNA: TGTGCCAGCAGCGTCACAGCGGGGCCCTCTGGGGCCAACGTCCTGACTTTC
CDR3 protein: CASSVTAGPSGANVLTF
clone size: -
D gene: TRBD2
J gene: TRBJ2-6
V gene: TRBV9

CDR3 DNA: TGTGCCAGCTCACCCACCGGGACAAACTACGAGCAGTACTTC
CDR3 protein: CASSPTGTNYEQYF
clone size: -
D gene: -
J gene: TRBJ2-7
V gene: TRBV18

CDR3 DNA: TGTGCCAGCTCACTTGCACCTCGGGACGGCAGCTACGAGCAGTACTTC
CDR3 protein: CASSLAPRDGSYEQYF
clone size: once
D gene: -
J gene: TRBJ2-7
V gene: TRBV18

CDR3 DNA: TGCAGCGTTTCCGACAGGGGCCAATATGGCTACACCTTC
CDR3 protein: CSVSDRGQYGYTF
clone size: -
D gene: TRBD1
J gene: TRBJ1-2
V gene: TRBV29-1

CDR3 DNA: TGTGCCAGCTCATCCGCTGGACAGGGTGATCAGCCCCAGCATTTT
CDR3 protein: CASSSAGQGDQPQHF
clone size: once
D gene: TRBD1
J gene: TRBJ1-5
V gene: TRBV18

CDR3 DNA: TGTGCCAGCAGCGTAGCACTAGCGGTAGGTGCAGATACGCAGTATTTT
CDR3 protein: CASSVALAVGADTQYF
clone size: -
D gene: TRBD2
J gene: TRBJ2-3
V gene: TRBV9

CDR3 DNA: TGTGCCAGTAGTAACAAACCTAGCGGGAGGTTTTACAATGAGCAGTTCTTC
CDR3 protein: CASSNKPSGRFYNEQFF
clone size: -
D gene: TRBD2
J gene: TRBJ2-1
V gene: TRBV19

CDR3 DNA: TGTGCCAGCAGGTATACAGGGAGTGGCTACACCTTC
CDR3 protein: CASRYTGSGYTF
clone size: -
D gene: -
J gene: TRBJ1-2
V gene: TRBV5-6

CDR3 DNA: TGCAGAGACCAAGAGACCCAGTACTTC
CDR3 protein: CRDQETQYF
clone size: -
D gene: -
J gene: TRBJ2-5
V gene: TRBV20-1

CDR3 DNA: TGCGCCAGCAGCTTGTTTATTGGGTCGGCAGATACGCAGTATTTT
CDR3 protein: CASSLFIGSADTQYF
clone size: -
D gene: -
J gene: TRBJ2-3
V gene: TRBV5-1

CDR3 DNA: TGTGCCAGTAGTCCGACGGTCCAAGAGACCCAGTACTTC
CDR3 protein: CASSPTVQETQYF
clone size: -
D gene: -
J gene: TRBJ2-5
V gene: TRBV19

CDR3 DNA: TGTGCCAGCTCCCGACTGGAAAGCTCCTACGAGCAGTACTTC
CDR3 protein: CASSRLESSYEQYF
clone size: -
D gene: -
J gene: TRBJ2-7
V gene: TRBV18

CDR3 DNA: TGTGCCATCAGGAGGGACAGGGGGGGAATGGCTGAAGCTTTCTTT
CDR3 protein: CAIRRDRGGMAEAFF
clone size: -
D gene: TRBD1
J gene: TRBJ1-1
V gene: TRBV10-3

CDR3 DNA: TGTGCCAGCAGCAAACCCTTTCCGGCTGTCCAAACCGATGAGCTGTTTTTT
CDR3 protein: CASSKPFPAVQTDELFF
clone size: -
D gene: -
J gene: TRBJ2-2
V gene: TRBV21-1

CDR3 DNA: TGTGCCAGCAGCGTAGGGGCAGGGGACGCCGAGCAGTACTTC
CDR3 protein: CASSVGAGDAEQYF
clone size: -
D gene: -
J gene: TRBJ2-7
V gene: TRBV9

CDR3 DNA: TGTGCCAGTAGTGGCCCGGGACAGGGAACCTACGAGCAGTACTTC
CDR3 protein: CASSGPGQGTYEQYF
clone size: -
D gene: TRBD1
J gene: TRBJ2-7
V gene: TRBV19

CDR3 DNA: TGTGCCAGCAGTCCTACAGGGGGCGATGGCTACACCTTC
CDR3 protein: CASSPTGGDGYTF
clone size: once
D gene: TRBD1
J gene: TRBJ1-2
V gene: TRBV6-1

CDR3 DNA: TGTGCCACCAGCAACGGCGATACAACAAATGAAAAACTGTTTTTT
CDR3 protein: CATSNGDTTNEKLFF
clone size: -
D gene: -
J gene: TRBJ1-4
V gene: TRBV15

CDR3 DNA: TGTGCCAGCGGCCTGGGAACATCTAACTATGGCTACACCTTC
CDR3 protein: CASGLGTSNYGYTF
clone size: once
D gene: -
J gene: TRBJ1-2
V gene: TRBV11-2

CDR3 DNA: TGTGCCAGTAGTATAGATAGTGAGTTGGGCGCGGAATCCACTGAAGCTTTCTTT
CDR3 protein: CASSIDSELGAESTEAFF
clone size: -
D gene: -
J gene: TRBJ1-1
V gene: TRBV19

CDR3 DNA: TGCGCCAGCAGCTTGGTAGGGACTAGCGGGAGGTCCTCCTACAATGAGCAGTTCTTC
CDR3 protein: CASSLVGTSGRSSYNEQFF
clone size: once
D gene: TRBD2
J gene: TRBJ2-1
V gene: TRBV5-1

CDR3 DNA: TGTGCCAGCAGCCGGGACAGGGTTTCAGATACGCAGTATTTT
CDR3 protein: CASSRDRVSDTQYF
clone size: -
D gene: TRBD1
J gene: TRBJ2-3
V gene: TRBV27

CDR3 DNA: TGTGCCAGCAGCCAAGCAGGGTATGGCTACACCTTC
CDR3 protein: CASSQAGYGYTF
clone size: once
D gene: -
J gene: TRBJ1-2
V gene: TRBV9

CDR3 DNA: TGTGCCAGTAGTATTTCCGGGACAGCTCCCTACGAGCAGTACTTC
CDR3 protein: CASSISGTAPYEQYF
clone size: -
D gene: TRBD1
J gene: TRBJ2-7
V gene: TRBV19

CDR3 DNA: TGCGCCAGCAGCTTGGCTGGACAGATTGGAAACACCATATATTTT
CDR3 protein: CASSLAGQIGNTIYF
clone size: -
D gene: -
J gene: TRBJ1-3
V gene: TRBV5-1

CDR3 DNA: TGTGCCAGCTCCCTACGGACAGGGTCAATGACCTACGAGCAGTACTTC
CDR3 protein: CASSLRTGSMTYEQYF
clone size: once
D gene: TRBD1
J gene: TRBJ2-7
V gene: TRBV18

CDR3 DNA: TGCGCCAGCAGTGAGTCGGGAACCCCGGTCGGTGAAAAACTGTTTTTT
CDR3 protein: CASSESGTPVGEKLFF
clone size: -
D gene: -
J gene: TRBJ1-4
V gene: TRBV10-1

CDR3 DNA: TGTGCCAGCTCATCCGGGACTAGCAAGTTCGGGTCCTACAATGAGCAGTTCTTC
CDR3 protein: CASSSGTSKFGSYNEQFF
clone size: once
D gene: TRBD2
J gene: TRBJ2-1
V gene: TRBV18

CDR3 DNA: TGTGCCAGCAGCGTAGCGGCAGGGAAATCCACCGGGGAGCTGTTTTTT
CDR3 protein: CASSVAAGKSTGELFF
clone size: -
D gene: -
J gene: TRBJ2-2
V gene: TRBV9

CDR3 DNA: TGTGCCAGCACCTTTGGACCGGGCGAGCAGTACTTC
CDR3 protein: CASTFGPGEQYF
clone size: -
D gene: -
J gene: TRBJ2-7
V gene: TRBV2

CDR3 DNA: TGTGCCAGCAGCTCCTATCCCGGGACCCAGTACTTC
CDR3 protein: CASSSYPGTQYF
clone size: -
D gene: -
J gene: TRBJ2-5
V gene: TRBV6-5

CDR3 DNA: TGCGCCAGCAGCTTGGACTTCCCTTTGGGGGAGCAGTACTTC
CDR3 protein: CASSLDFPLGEQYF
clone size: -
D gene: -
J gene: TRBJ2-7
V gene: TRBV5-1

CDR3 DNA: TGCGCCAGCAGGCCATTCCCGGGACCGACGGGACTAGCGGACCAAGAGACCCAGTACTTC
CDR3 protein: CASRPFPGPTGLADQETQYF
clone size: -
D gene: TRBD2
J gene: TRBJ2-5
V gene: TRBV5-1

CDR3 DNA: TGCGCCAGCAGCTTGGGTGTGAACTATGGCTACACCTTC
CDR3 protein: CASSLGVNYGYTF
clone size: -
D gene: -
J gene: TRBJ1-2
V gene: TRBV5-1

CDR3 DNA: TGTGCTAGTGGCCTCGACAGGGGTTACTCCTACGAGCAGTACTTC
CDR3 protein: CASGLDRGYSYEQYF
clone size: -
D gene: TRBD1
J gene: TRBJ2-7
V gene: TRBV12-5

CDR3 DNA: TGCGCCAGCAGCCTCGGAACTGTAGAAGAGACCCAGTACTTC
CDR3 protein: CASSLGTVEETQYF
clone size: -
D gene: -
J gene: TRBJ2-5
V gene: TRBV5-1

CDR3 DNA: TGTGCCAGCTCAACAAAAGACAAACAGCCCCAGCATTTT
CDR3 protein: CASSTKDKQPQHF
clone size: -
D gene: -
J gene: TRBJ1-5
V gene: TRBV18

CDR3 DNA: TGTGCCAGCAGCCTTGAGTGGACAGGCCCCAATCAGCCCCAGCATTTT
CDR3 protein: CASSLEWTGPNQPQHF
clone size: -
D gene: TRBD1
J gene: TRBJ1-5
V gene: TRBV2

CDR3 DNA: TGCGCCAGCAGCCCCGGGGCGCCAGCGGGAGAAGTCGCTAGCTCCTACAATGAGCAGTTCTTC
CDR3 protein: CASSPGAPAGEVASSYNEQFF
clone size: -
D gene: TRBD2
J gene: TRBJ2-1
V gene: TRBV5-1

CDR3 DNA: TGCGCCAGCAGCCAAGAGCGGGATCGGAGGCTGTTTTTT
CDR3 protein: CASSQERDRRLFF
clone size: -
D gene: -
J gene: TRBJ1-4
V gene: TRBV4-3

CDR3 DNA: TGTGCCAGACAGTCAGCGGGAGAACACCCCTACGAGCAGTACTTC
CDR3 protein: CARQSAGEHPYEQYF
clone size: -
D gene: TRBD2
J gene: TRBJ2-7
V gene: TRBV28

CDR3 DNA: TGTGCCAGCAGTTTTTGGGCCAACTCCTACAATGAGCAGTTCTTC
CDR3 protein: CASSFWANSYNEQFF
clone size: -
D gene: -
J gene: TRBJ2-1
V gene: TRBV28

CDR3 DNA: TGTGCCAGCAGTTTAAGTTCGTCAGGGGGCATCAACGAGCAGTACTTC
CDR3 protein: CASSLSSSGGINEQYF
clone size: -
D gene: TRBD1
J gene: TRBJ2-7
V gene: TRBV27

CDR3 DNA: TGTGCCTGGAGTGGACAGGGGGTTAGAAACACCATATATTTT
CDR3 protein: CAWSGQGVRNTIYF
clone size: -
D gene: TRBD1
J gene: TRBJ1-3
V gene: TRBV30

CDR3 DNA: TGCGCCAGCAGTGAAAGCGGGACATCCCTCGAGCAGTACTTC
CDR3 protein: CASSESGTSLEQYF
clone size: -
D gene: -
J gene: TRBJ2-7
V gene: TRBV10-1

CDR3 DNA: TGTGCCAGCAGTGATCAACTAGCGGCCCTCAATGAGCAGTTCTTC
CDR3 protein: CASSDQLAALNEQFF
clone size: -
D gene: TRBD2
J gene: TRBJ2-1
V gene: TRBV2

CDR3 DNA: TGTGCCAGCAGTTCGCCGGGAACAGGGAACACTGAAGCTTTCTTT
CDR3 protein: CASSSPGTGNTEAFF
clone size: -
D gene: -
J gene: TRBJ1-1
V gene: TRBV28

CDR3 DNA: TGTGCCAGCAAGCACTCTGGGGCCAACGTCCTGACTTTC
CDR3 protein: CASKHSGANVLTF
clone size: -
D gene: -
J gene: TRBJ2-6
V gene: TRBV6-4

CDR3 DNA: TGTGCCAGCAGCTCGCGTGACAGCCCTTTCCCGACCCAGTACTTC
CDR3 protein: CASSSRDSPFPTQYF
clone size: -
D gene: -
J gene: TRBJ2-5
V gene: TRBV5-4